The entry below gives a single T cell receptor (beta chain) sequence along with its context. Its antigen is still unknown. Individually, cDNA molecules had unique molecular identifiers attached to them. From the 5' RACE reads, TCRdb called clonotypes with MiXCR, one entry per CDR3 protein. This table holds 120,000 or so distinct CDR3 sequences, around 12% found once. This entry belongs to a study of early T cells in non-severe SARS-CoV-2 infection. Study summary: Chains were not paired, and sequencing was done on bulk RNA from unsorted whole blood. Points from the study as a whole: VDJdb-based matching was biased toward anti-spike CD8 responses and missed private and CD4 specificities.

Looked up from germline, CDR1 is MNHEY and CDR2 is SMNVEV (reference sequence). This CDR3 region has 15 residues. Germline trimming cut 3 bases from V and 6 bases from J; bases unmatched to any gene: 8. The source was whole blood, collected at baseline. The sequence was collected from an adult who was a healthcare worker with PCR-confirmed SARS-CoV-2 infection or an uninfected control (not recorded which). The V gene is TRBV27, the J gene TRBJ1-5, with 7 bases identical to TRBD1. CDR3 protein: CASSFSPDRIQPQHF. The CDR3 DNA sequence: TGTGCCAGCAGTTTCTCACCGGACAGGATTCAGCCCCAGCATTTT.